Listed here is a single TCR beta chain. The source of the sample is a study of blood T cell repertoires in COVID-19. Assignment of participants to cohorts was predicated upon participant-reported clinical history. There are 19 residues in the CDR3. Per the germline V gene, CDR1 is SEHNR and CDR2 is FQNEAQ (reference sequence). With 5 bases clipped from V and 2 bases from J, the junction kept 14 bases outside the gene matches. TCRdb keeps only in-frame clones here, not all; method: immunoSEQ multiplex PCR. The table lists around 160,000 clones, roughly 90% of them singletons. The source of this sequence is a woman younger than 45 with acute COVID-19. Sequencing used PBMCs or T cells enriched from blood (not recorded which). The rearrangement links TRBV7-9 to TRBJ2-1; TRBD2 matches at 11 bases. CDR3 protein: CASSTDGLAGGRAYNEQFF. In nucleotides, the CDR3 is TGTGCCAGCAGCACAGACGGCCTAGCGGGAGGTAGGGCCTACAATGAGCAGTTCTTC.